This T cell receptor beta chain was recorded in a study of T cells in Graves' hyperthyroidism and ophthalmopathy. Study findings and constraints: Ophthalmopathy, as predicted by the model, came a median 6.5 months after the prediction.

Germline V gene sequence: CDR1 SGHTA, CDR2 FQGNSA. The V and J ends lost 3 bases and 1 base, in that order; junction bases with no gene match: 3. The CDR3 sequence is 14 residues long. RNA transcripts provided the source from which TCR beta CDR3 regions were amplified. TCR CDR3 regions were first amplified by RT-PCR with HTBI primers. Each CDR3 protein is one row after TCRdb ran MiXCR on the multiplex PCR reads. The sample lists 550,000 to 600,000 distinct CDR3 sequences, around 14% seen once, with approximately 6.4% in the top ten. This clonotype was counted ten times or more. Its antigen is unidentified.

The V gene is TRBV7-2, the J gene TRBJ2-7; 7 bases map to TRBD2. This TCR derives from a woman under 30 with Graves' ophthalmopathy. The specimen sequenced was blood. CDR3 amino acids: CASSFGGGSYEQYF. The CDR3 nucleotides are TGTGCCAGCAGCTTCGGCGGGGGATCCTACGAGCAGTACTTC. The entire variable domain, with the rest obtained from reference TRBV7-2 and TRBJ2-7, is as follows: GAGVSQSPSNKVTEKGKDVELRCDPISGHTALYWYRQSLGQGLEFLIYFQGNSAPDKSGLPSDRFSAERTGGSVSTLTIQRTQQEDSAVYLCASSFGGGSYEQYFGPGTRLTVT.